This T cell receptor beta chain is from a study of blood T cell repertoires in COVID-19. Study in general: The United States, Italy and Spain were the sources of the acute and convalescent COVID-19 samples. The cDNA or gDNA used as material had been derived from T cells, B-cell-depleted T cells, or PBMCs.

CDR1 and CDR2 from the germline V gene are MNHNS and SASEGT. V lost 2 bases and J 6 bases, leaving 13 bases between the germline ends. The CDR3 consists of 14 residues. While infection was still active, Seattle patients were enrolled and then followed longitudinally. Authors' analysis steps: Reference gene primer amplification in the assay estimated nucleated cell counts. Produced via immunoSEQ multiplex PCR; TCRdb's table is partial and in-frame only. V and J calls and clone size are as listed in that table; D and trimming were resolved from the DNA. The table shows roughly 320,000 clones, with around nine tenths occurring only once.

This sequence was found in a woman aged 30 to 39 with COVID-19, enrolled during active disease. The chain combines TRBV6-1 with TRBJ1-2; D remains unclear. The sample comprised peripheral blood. CDR3 residues: CASSETPRQNGYTF. For the CDR3, the DNA is TGTGCCAGCAGTGAAACCCCGCGGCAAAATGGCTACACCTTC.